A selection of T cell receptor beta chains follows, all from one sample in a study of HIV-infected children after antiretroviral therapy interruption. TCRdb processed the 3' RACE reads anew with MiXCR; each CDR3 protein has one entry. This sample yields about 40,000 distinct CDR3 sequences, of which more than 6.5% are seen a single time; roughly 0.87% belongs to the top ten. The sequencing here drew on CD45RA+ CD4+ T cells from PBMCs, pooled from several time points, taken from a donor given antiretroviral therapy, either interrupted or continuous. Source of these receptors: a pool of human donors with HIV. Each CDR3 is given with its conserved first and last residue. D genes are given only for firm matches. Part of the rows lack a size; the others show once, few, many or a class for expanded clones.

d_gene | j_gene | abundance | v_gene | CDR3nt | CDR3aa
. | TRBJ2-3 | many | TRBV28 | TGTGCCAGCAGGCCCGACAGTCCCCCCACAGATACGCAGTATTTT | CASRPDSPPTDTQYF
. | TRBJ2-3 | few | TRBV29-1 | TGCAGCGTTGAAGAGAGGGCAGTCACAGATACGCAGTATTTT | CSVEERAVTDTQYF
TRBD2 | TRBJ2-3 | many | TRBV15 | TGTGCCACCAGCAGAGGAGCGGGGTCCACAGATACGCAGTATTTT | CATSRGAGSTDTQYF
. | TRBJ2-7 | . | TRBV28 | TGTGCCAGCATTTCGGGACTCAGCTCTAGAGAGCAGTACTTC | CASISGLSSREQYF
. | TRBJ1-2 | . | TRBV24-1 | TGTGCCACCAGTGATTCTGGACCGGGACGTGATAACTATGGCTACACCTTC | CATSDSGPGRDNYGYTF
. | TRBJ2-2 | . | TRBV12-3/TRBV12-4 | TGTGCCAGCAGTTCATATGGGCCCGGTAGTAGGGACACCGGGGAGCTGTTTTTT | CASSSYGPGSRDTGELFF
TRBD1 | TRBJ1-4 | . | TRBV5-1 | TGCGCCAGCAGCCCCCGTCCCGGGACAGGGTCGGATGAAAAACTGTTTTTT | CASSPRPGTGSDEKLFF
TRBD2 | TRBJ2-7 | few | TRBV30 | TGTGCCTGGAGTGGCGCGGGGGGTCGATTAAGAACTTCCTACGAGCAGTACTTC | CAWSGAGGRLRTSYEQYF
TRBD1 | TRBJ2-3 | many | TRBV4-2 | TGTGCCAGCAGCCAAGGGACAGGGGAAACGCTGTATTTT | CASSQGTGETLYF
TRBD2 | TRBJ2-1 | many | TRBV27 | TGTGCCAGCAGCCGAACGGGACTAGCAAAAGTAGGTGAGCAGTTCTTC | CASSRTGLAKVGEQFF
. | TRBJ2-1 | . | TRBV13 | TGTGCCAGCAGCCCTAGCCCCAGGGGGGATAATGAGCAGTTCTTC | CASSPSPRGDNEQFF
TRBD2 | TRBJ2-4 | many | TRBV5-4 | TGTGCCAGCAGCTTGACCGGACTAGCGGCCTCGAACATTCAGTACTTC | CASSLTGLAASNIQYF
TRBD2 | TRBJ2-5 | many | TRBV7-2 | TGTGCCAGCAGCTTACTAGCGGGAGGGGCCCAGTACTTC | CASSLLAGGAQYF
TRBD1 | TRBJ1-1 | many | TRBV6-6 | TGTGCCAGCAGTTCGGACAGGGAAAGCAGCACTGAAGCTTTCTTT | CASSSDRESSTEAFF
. | TRBJ1-1 | many | TRBV29-1 | TGCAGCGTTGAATTCCGAACAGGGTGGGGCACTGAAGCTTTCTTT | CSVEFRTGWGTEAFF
TRBD1 | TRBJ1-2 | many | TRBV20-1 | TGCAGTGCTCGCGTGCGTAGCGGACAGGGGGATTATGGCTACACCTTC | CSARVRSGQGDYGYTF
TRBD2 | TRBJ2-5 | few | TRBV7-2 | TGTGCCAGCAGCCCCGGGGGGGGACGAAGCGGTGAGACCCAGTACTTC | CASSPGGGRSGETQYF
. | TRBJ2-7 | many | TRBV20-1 | TGCAGTGCTATCACAGGGCCCTACGAGCAGTACTTC | CSAITGPYEQYF
. | TRBJ2-1 | medium-sized | TRBV6-6 | TGTGCCAGCGGTGAACGGGACTGGGGGGCCATTTTGAACTATGCTGAGCAGTTCTTC | CASGERDWGAILNYAEQFF
. | TRBJ2-7 | many | TRBV7-2 | TGTGCCAGCAGGGCTTCTTGGTCGGAGCACCACGAGCAGTACTTC | CASRASWSEHHEQYF
TRBD1 | TRBJ1-2 | few | TRBV3-1 | TGTGCCAGCAGCCAACGGGACAGGGCTCTCCATGGCTACACCTTC | CASSQRDRALHGYTF
TRBD2 | TRBJ2-1 | many | TRBV6-5 | TGTGCCAGCAGTCCTTACGGGACTAACTACAATGAGCAGTTCTTC | CASSPYGTNYNEQFF
TRBD2 | TRBJ2-3 | many | TRBV20-1 | TGCAGTGCTAGCCGACCAAGAAAACTAGCGGGGGCGTCAGATACGCAGTATTTT | CSASRPRKLAGASDTQYF
. | TRBJ2-5 | . | TRBV10-1 | TGCGCCAGCAGTGTTGGGGGCAGTCAAGAGACCCAGTACTTC | CASSVGGSQETQYF
. | TRBJ2-1 | few | TRBV20-1 | TGCAGTGCTAGAGCGGGGGAGTACAATGAGCAGTTCTTC | CSARAGEYNEQFF
. | TRBJ1-3 | medium-sized | TRBV4-2 | TGTGCCAGCAGCCAGGGGGCTGGAAATACGCTCTATTTT | CASSQGAGNTLYF
. | TRBJ2-7 | many | TRBV12-3/TRBV12-4 | TGTGCCAGCAGTTTATCTGGGGGCAAGGAGTACTTC | CASSLSGGKEYF